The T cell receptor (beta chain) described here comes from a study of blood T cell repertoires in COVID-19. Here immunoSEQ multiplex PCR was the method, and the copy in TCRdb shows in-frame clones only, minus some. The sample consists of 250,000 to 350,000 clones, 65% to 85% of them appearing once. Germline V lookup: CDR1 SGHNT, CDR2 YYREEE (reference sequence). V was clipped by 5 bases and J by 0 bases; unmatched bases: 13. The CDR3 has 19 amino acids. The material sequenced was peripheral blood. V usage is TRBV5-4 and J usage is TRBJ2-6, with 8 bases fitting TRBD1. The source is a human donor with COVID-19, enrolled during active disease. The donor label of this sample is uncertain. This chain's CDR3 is CASRGGGSGGLSGANVLTF. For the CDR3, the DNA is TGTGCCAGCAGGGGAGGAGGTTCAGGGGGCCTCTCTGGGGCCAACGTCCTGACTTTC.